Each of the 10 T cell receptor beta chains below was sequenced from the same sample in a study of metastatic and nonmetastatic thyroid tumors. Each patient went into thyroid surgery without having received any treatment. TCRdb reanalyzed the PCR reads with MiXCR. The repertoire consists of 25,000 to 30,000 clones, with roughly 17% occurring once and the leading ten covering over 3.5%. Input material: blood. Every receptor here comes from a female donor with papillary thyroid cancer or a benign thyroid nodule (not recorded which). Some clones in this sample may be carry-over from other donors' samples.

This clone is medium-sized in the sample. V and J are TRBV6-1 and TRBJ1-1; D is undetermined. Germline CDR1 is MNHNS and CDR2 is SASEGT. CDR3 length: 12 residues. V shed 0 bases and J shed 9 bases, with 8 bases lying between them. In DNA, the CDR3 is TGTGCCAGCAGTGAAGCGAAGTCAAAAGCTTTCTTT. This sequence encodes CASSEAKSKAFF.

This clone was seen many times. The chain is built from TRBV3-1 and TRBJ2-1; D remains unclear. Trimming shortened V by 4 bases and J by 7 bases, and 14 bases separated the two germline ends. CDR1 is LGHDT, CDR2 YNNKEL, per germline (reference sequence). This CDR3 is 14 amino acids long. CDR3 protein: CASSPISGGNEQFF. The CDR3 coding sequence is TGTGCCAGCAGCCCGATCTCGGGCGGTAATGAGCAGTTCTTC.

This clone was counted at least ten times. At the DNA level, this CDR3 is encoded by other sequences in the same sample as well. The gene calls are TRBV20-1 and TRBJ2-1, with TRBD2 identical over 8 bases. V gave up 6 bases and J gave up 9 bases; unmatched junction bases: 13. The CDR3 has 14 residues. The germline V gene has CDR1 DFQATT and CDR2 SNEGSKA (reference sequence). CDR3 sequence reads: CSAPLAVGASEQFF. DNA of the CDR3: TGCAGTGCGCCACTAGCGGTTGGGGCCAGTGAGCAGTTCTTC.

This clone was observed at least ten times. The gene calls are TRBV20-1 and TRBJ2-1, with TRBD1 as a possible D gene (6 bases). The CDR3 contains 15 residues. V shed 6 bases and J shed 3 bases, with 18 bases lying between them. The germline CDR1 and CDR2 sequences are DFQATT and SNEGSKA (reference sequence). The DNA for the CDR3 is TGCAGTGCCAGCCCCGCCGACAGGAACTACAATGAGCAGTTCTTC. The encoded protein is CSASPADRNYNEQFF.

By sample share, this clone is medium-sized. The CDR3 is CASSVSGRRYTTQYF. The DNA of the CDR3 is TGTGCCAGCAGTGTATCGGGACGGAGGTACACTACGCAGTATTTT. This chain uses TRBV6-1 with TRBJ2-3; D is possibly TRBD1 or TRBD2 (5 bases each). Trimming took 4 bases from V and 8 from J, leaving 19 bases between them. The CDR3 is 15 residues long. CDR1 and CDR2 from the germline V gene are MNHNS and SASEGT.

In this sample, this clone turned up many times. The chain employs TRBV7-9 and TRBJ2-1, with unresolved D. The CDR3 totals 15 residues. Germline-derived CDR1 and CDR2 are SEHNR and FQNEAQ (reference sequence). V lost 5 bases to trimming and J lost 3 bases, with 14 bases between them. CDR3 amino acids: CASSPRSGGYNEQFF. In DNA, the CDR3 is TGTGCCAGCAGCCCCCGGTCGGGCGGCTACAATGAGCAGTTCTTC.

This clone was picked up many times. V usage is TRBV10-2 and J usage is TRBJ1-5, with D possibly TRBD1 on 5 matching bases. CDR1 and CDR2 (germline): WSHSY, SAAADI. There are 13 residues in the CDR3. The ends were cut back, 6 bases at V and 2 bases at J, with 8 bases in the middle. CDR3 in amino acids: CASSQGGNQPQHF. As DNA, the CDR3 is TGCGCCAGCAGCCAGGGTGGCAATCAGCCCCAGCATTTT.

This clone was detected ten times or more. The genes are TRBV20-1 and TRBJ1-6; D remains unclear. The CDR3 runs 15 residues. Looked up from germline, CDR1 is DFQATT and CDR2 is SNEGSKA (reference sequence). Trimming removed 3 bases from V and 0 bases from J, with 9 bases in between. The CDR3: CSASRANSYNSPLHF. CDR3 DNA sequence: TGCAGTGCTAGTAGGGCTAACTCCTATAATTCACCCCTCCACTTT.

This clone was seen ten or more times. The CDR3 region has the DNA TGCAGTGCTAGCTCACAGGGGGCTATTCGAGGTTTCACCGAGCAGTACTTC. It is translated as CSASSQGAIRGFTEQYF. The genes are TRBV20-1 and TRBJ2-7; 9 bases agree with TRBD1. J gave up 6 bases and V 3 bases, and 18 bases lay outside the gene matches. This CDR3 is built from 17 residues. Germline CDR1 and CDR2: DFQATT and SNEGSKA (reference sequence).

Of note for this clone: This may be a read error, as it is one base from a much larger clone. This chain uses TRBV18 with TRBJ2-7; D gene ambiguous. Germline CDR1 is KGHSH and CDR2 is LQKENI. The CDR3 loop spans 16 amino acids. The CDR3 coding sequence is TGTTCCAGCTCAGGAATCCTCAGCGAGAGCTCCTACGAGCAGTACTTC. Translation gives CSSSGILSESSYEQYF.